A selection of T cell receptor beta chains follows, all from one sample in a study of blood T cell repertoires in COVID-19. Libraries were prepared by immunoSEQ multiplex PCR; TCRdb keeps only in-frame clonotypes and omits some of them. The data show roughly 240,000 clones, roughly 85% seen once. Input material: peripheral blood. The receptors derive from a man aged 50-60 years with COVID-19, enrolled during active disease. Both conserved end residues are part of each CDR3. Each record gives: V gene, J gene, clone size, D gene, CDR3 DNA, CDR3 protein. The D gene is left open where the match is weak. Clone size is stated in some rows and not others, as once, few, many or a class when expanded.

TRBV5-1,TRBJ2-7,once,.,TGCGCCAGCAGCTTGGACGGCAGGGGCGTCTCCTACGAGCAGTACTTC,CASSLDGRGVSYEQYF
TRBV7-2,TRBJ2-1,.,TRBD2,TGTGCCAGCAGCTTAGTGCCTAGCGGGGGGTATAATGAGCAGTTCTTC,CASSLVPSGGYNEQFF
TRBV3-1/TRBV3-2,TRBJ2-5,.,.,TGTGCCAGCAGCCAAGATAGGAGTATTAGGGGGGGCCAAGAGACCCAGTACTTC,CASSQDRSIRGGQETQYF
TRBV5-1,TRBJ2-3,once,.,TGCGCCAGCAGCTTGGCGGGGATCATAGATACGCAGTATTTT,CASSLAGIIDTQYF
TRBV10-3,TRBJ2-6,.,TRBD1,TGTGCCATCAGTGATTTAGGACAGGGTTACTCTGGGGCCAACGTCCTGACTTTC,CAISDLGQGYSGANVLTF
TRBV7-6,TRBJ2-5,.,.,TGTGCCCTCAGACCAGCGGAGACCCAGTACTTC,CALRPAETQYF
TRBV19,TRBJ2-1,.,TRBD1,TGTGCCAGTAGGGATCGACAGGGCCCTTACAATGAGCAGTTCTTC,CASRDRQGPYNEQFF
TRBV6-2/TRBV6-3,TRBJ1-1,.,.,TGTGCCAGCAGTTACGGAGGGGACACTGAAGCTTTCTTT,CASSYGGDTEAFF
TRBV2,TRBJ2-3,.,.,TGTGCCAGCAGTGAAGCGCTAGCGTCGAACACAGATACGCAGTATTTT,CASSEALASNTDTQYF
TRBV18,TRBJ2-2,.,.,TGTGCCAGCTCTTCGGACACACCCAGCACCGGGGAGCTGTTTTTT,CASSSDTPSTGELFF
TRBV5-1,TRBJ2-2,.,.,TGCGCCAGCAGCTTGGGACAGGTGCCCGGGGAGCTGTTTTTT,CASSLGQVPGELFF
TRBV30,TRBJ1-4,.,.,TGTGCCGGAGATGGGGACTCGGGAGAAAAACTGTTTTTT,CAGDGDSGEKLFF
TRBV2,TRBJ2-7,.,.,TGTGCCAGCACAGTTCGGACTCTGACTTACGAGCAGTACTTC,CASTVRTLTYEQYF
TRBV5-1,TRBJ1-2,few,TRBD1,TGCGCCAGCAGCTTTGGGGACAGTTGGTCGAAGGGCTACACCTTC,CASSFGDSWSKGYTF
TRBV6-1,TRBJ2-1,.,TRBD2,TGTGCCAGCAGTGATAGGGTCGGGGGGGCCTGGAATGAGCAGTTCTTC,CASSDRVGGAWNEQFF
TRBV10-3,TRBJ1-5,.,.,TGTGCCATCTCGAACGGGGAGGGTCAGCCCCAGCATTTT,CAISNGEGQPQHF
TRBV20-1,TRBJ1-5,.,.,TGCAGTGCTAGTCCACCTCGGGGGGGCAATCAGCCCCAGCATTTT,CSASPPRGGNQPQHF
TRBV7-2,TRBJ2-5,once,.,TGTGCCAGCAGCTTAATATGGCCCCAAGAGACCCAGTACTTC,CASSLIWPQETQYF
TRBV28,TRBJ1-2,.,TRBD1,TGTGCCAGCAGGACAGGGGGCTTGGACTATGGCTACACCTTC,CASRTGGLDYGYTF
TRBV12-3/TRBV12-4,TRBJ2-5,.,.,TGTGCCAGCAGTTTAGACAGGCGGGAGACCCAGTACTTC,CASSLDRRETQYF
TRBV7-3,TRBJ1-6,.,TRBD1,TGTGCCAGCAGCTTAACACAGGGGGAAAATTCACCCCTCCACTTT,CASSLTQGENSPLHF
TRBV3-1/TRBV3-2,TRBJ1-6,.,.,TGTGCCAGCAGCCAAGCTGCCTATAATTCACCCCTCCACTTT,CASSQAAYNSPLHF
TRBV7-2,TRBJ2-7,.,TRBD2,TGTGCCAGCAGCTCACGAGGACTAGCGGGGGGGCCTTTGCACGAGCAGTACTTC,CASSSRGLAGGPLHEQYF
TRBV5-1,TRBJ1-1,.,.,TGCGCCAGCAGCCGGACCGCGACGGGGACTGAAGCTTTCTTT,CASSRTATGTEAFF
TRBV5-6,TRBJ2-7,.,.,TGTGCCAGCAGCTTGGCCGCCTACGAGCAGTACTTC,CASSLAAYEQYF
TRBV30,TRBJ1-2,few,.,TGTGCCTGGAGTGTAGGGGGTGGCTACACCTTC,CAWSVGGGYTF
TRBV6-5,TRBJ1-2,.,TRBD1,TGTGCCAGCAGTTACGGGACAGGAGCCTCTAACTATGGCTACACCTTC,CASSYGTGASNYGYTF
TRBV19,TRBJ1-3,.,.,TGTGCCTCTCGAACAGGGAGTGGAAACACCATATATTTT,CASRTGSGNTIYF
TRBV10-3,TRBJ2-3,.,TRBD1,TGTGCCATCCGGACAGGGTTAAGCACAGATACGCAGTATTTT,CAIRTGLSTDTQYF
TRBV19,TRBJ2-2,.,TRBD2,TGTGCCAGTCTCCGGGAGGCTCTGAACACCGGGGAGCTGTTTTTT,CASLREALNTGELFF
TRBV7-8,TRBJ2-7,.,.,TGTGCCAGCAGTCTGGGGCTATACTACGAGCAGTACTTC,CASSLGLYYEQYF
TRBV5-1,TRBJ1-2,.,.,TGCGCCAGCAGCTTGGCAGGGAGGCCAGATAGATCCGGCTACACCTTC,CASSLAGRPDRSGYTF
TRBV5-1,TRBJ1-4,.,.,TGCGCCAGCAGCTTGGCAGGGCCGGGTGAAAAACTGTTTTTT,CASSLAGPGEKLFF
TRBV29-1,TRBJ2-7,.,TRBD1,TGCAGCGTTATAAGGGAACAGGGGATCTCCCACGAGCAGTACTTC,CSVIREQGISHEQYF
TRBV5-8,TRBJ2-1,.,TRBD1,TGTGCCAGCAGCCAAAGGACAGGGGGCCTGAACTACAATGAGCAGTTCTTC,CASSQRTGGLNYNEQFF
TRBV3-1/TRBV3-2,TRBJ2-3,.,TRBD2,TGTGCCAGCAGCCAACAGCGGGGGGTTGCAGATACGCAGTATTTT,CASSQQRGVADTQYF
TRBV19,TRBJ1-1,few,TRBD1,TGTGCCAGTAGTCCCACTGACAGGGGAATGAACACTGAAGCTTTCTTT,CASSPTDRGMNTEAFF
TRBV6-4,TRBJ1-1,.,TRBD1,TGTGCCAGCGAAAACAGGGGGACTGAAGCTTTCTTT,CASENRGTEAFF
TRBV15,TRBJ1-3,.,TRBD1,TGTGCCACCAGCAGTGACAGGGGGTATGGAAACACCATATATTTT,CATSSDRGYGNTIYF
TRBV6-2/TRBV6-3,TRBJ2-7,.,TRBD1,TGTGCCAGCAGTGCTCTTGGACAGGGGGCCAGCGAGCAGTACTTC,CASSALGQGASEQYF
TRBV6-5,TRBJ1-2,.,TRBD1,TGTGCCAGCAGTCGGACAGGGCACGGCTACACCTTC,CASSRTGHGYTF
TRBV9,TRBJ1-6,few,.,TGTGCCAGCAGCGCTTACAAGGGGGTAATCGCACCCCTCCACTTT,CASSAYKGVIAPLHF
TRBV4-1,TRBJ2-2,.,.,TGCGCCAGCAGCCACCCCGCTGCCGGGAACACCGGGGAGCTGTTTTTT,CASSHPAAGNTGELFF
TRBV9,TRBJ2-1,.,TRBD1,TGTGCCAGCAGCGAAAACCTCCGGGACAGGTCCTACAATGAGCAGTTCTTC,CASSENLRDRSYNEQFF
TRBV28,TRBJ1-1,.,.,TGTGCCAGCAGGCCCCTTCAAGGGGACACTGAAGCTTTCTTT,CASRPLQGDTEAFF
TRBV7-3,TRBJ2-3,.,.,TGTGCCAGCAGCCCAGGGGCAGGGGCTGCAGATACGCAGTATTTT,CASSPGAGAADTQYF
TRBV10-2,TRBJ2-2,.,.,TGCGCCAGCTCAGACACCGGGGAGCTGTTTTTT,CASSDTGELFF
TRBV3-1/TRBV3-2,TRBJ2-3,.,TRBD1,TGTGCCAGCAGCACGACGCCGGCAGGGGGCCGTCCAGATACGCAGTATTTT,CASSTTPAGGRPDTQYF
TRBV6-5,TRBJ1-2,.,.,TGTGCCAGCAGTCCCAGCCCAGGGTATCGCTACACCTTC,CASSPSPGYRYTF
TRBV5-1,TRBJ2-5,.,TRBD1,TGCGCCAGCATAGGACAGGATGGTGGGACCCAGTACTTC,CASIGQDGGTQYF
TRBV6-6,TRBJ2-5,.,TRBD2,TGTGCCAGCAGTTACCATACGGGGGGGAGAGAGACCCAGTACTTC,CASSYHTGGRETQYF
TRBV5-1,TRBJ2-7,.,TRBD1,TGCGCCAGCAGCTTGGGCCTCGACAGGGGAGTACTGGATTACGAGCAGTACTTC,CASSLGLDRGVLDYEQYF
TRBV5-4,TRBJ1-6,few,.,TGTGCCAGCAGCTTCGGTCAGAGGGTTTCACCCCTCCACTTT,CASSFGQRVSPLHF
TRBV28,TRBJ1-4,once,.,TGTGCCAGCAGTCGCCAGAGCGGGGGACTACGTGAAAAACTGTTTTTT,CASSRQSGGLREKLFF
TRBV2,TRBJ1-4,.,TRBD1,TGTGCCAGCACCGGACAGGGGGCTGGTGAAAAACTGTTTTTT,CASTGQGAGEKLFF